This TCR beta chain originates from a study of CD8+CD57+ T cells in acquired aplastic anemia. About the study: Yields of DNA that came from sorted CD4+ and CD8+ cells averaged about 3.5 ug.

Genomic DNA, the template, was used for profiling of the TCR beta VDJ and CDR3. TCRdb reprocessed the reads with MiXCR, giving one entry per CDR3 protein. The data show approximately 99,000 distinct CDR3 sequences, less than 65% seen once. As concerns this clonotype: Antigen unknown. This sequence may be a read error, since a much larger clone differs from it by one base.

This CDR3 region has 16 residues. The germline V gene has CDR1 SGHAT and CDR2 FQDESV (reference sequence). J was trimmed by 6 bases and V by 3 bases; bases with no gene match: 12. Findings and limits, study-wide: Patients shared about 30 CD8+ CDR3 sequences with controls. Controls did not differ significantly from patients in CD8+ Simpson's diversity.

The chain has TRBV11-1 and TRBJ2-3; TRBD2 matches at 7 bases. The sample was sorted CD4+, CD8+, or CD8+CD57+ T cells (not recorded which) from PBMCs. This TCR was recovered from a human donor in good health, serving as a control. CDR3 in DNA: TGTGCCAGCAGCTTTGTGGGGAGGGGCACAGTTGATACGCAGTATTTT. It translates to CASSFVGRGTVDTQYF.